The 18 T cell receptor beta chains given below trace back to one sample, sequenced in a study of T cell responses to AZD1222 COVID-19 vaccine. The data were produced by immunoSEQ multiplex PCR, yet TCRdb's version contains in-frame clones alone and is incomplete. In the table there are roughly 170,000 clones, around 90% of which are singletons. The sample in question was peripheral blood, obtained on day 0 of AZD1222 vaccination. These receptors were obtained from an adult in good health.

The chain uses TRBV12-3 or TRBV12-4 and TRBJ2-3; no definite D call. The CDR3 loop spans 12 amino acids. The V end lost 0 bases, the J end lost 4 bases, and 2 bases lay between the germline ends. The CDR3 DNA reads TGTGCCAGCAGTTTAGCATCAGATACGCAGTATTTT. It specifies CASSLASDTQYF.

The J gene is TRBJ1-5, the V gene TRBV6-6; TRBD1 agrees at 7 bases. Trimming removed 3 bases from V and 0 bases from J; junction bases left unmatched: 5. CDR3 length equals 16 residues. Germline V gene sequence: CDR1 MNHNY, CDR2 SVGAGI (reference sequence). CDR3 sequence reads: CASSYYTGDSNQPQHF. The CDR3 DNA follows: TGTGCCAGCAGTTATTATACAGGGGATAGCAATCAGCCCCAGCATTTT.

The gene calls are TRBV19 and TRBJ1-5; 9 nucleotides agree with TRBD1. There are 15 residues in the CDR3. With V trimmed by 4 bases and J by 3 bases, 4 bases remained unmatched. Germline assignment: CDR1 LNHDA and CDR2 SQIVND (reference sequence). This CDR3 is CASSTGQGNNQPQHF. CDR3 sequence (DNA): TGTGCCAGTAGTACCGGACAGGGGAACAATCAGCCCCAGCATTTT.

The chain couples TRBV11-2 to TRBJ1-1; 9 nucleotides match TRBD1. CDR1 and CDR2 from the germline V gene are SGHAT and FQNNGV. With V trimmed by 5 bases and J by 10 bases, 8 bases remained unmatched. The CDR3 consists of 13 residues. CDR3 DNA: TGTGCCAGCAGCGAAGACGGGACAGGGACAGCTTTCTTT. Amino acid sequence: CASSEDGTGTAFF.

This clone appeared a single time. The chain uses TRBV14 and TRBJ2-5; the D is unclear. CDR1 and CDR2 from the germline V gene are SGHDN and FVKESK. There are 18 residues in the CDR3. V was clipped by 2 bases and J by 0 bases, with 19 bases between them. The CDR3 DNA reads TGTGCCAGCAGCCAAACACAGCTTGTCCGAATTAACCAAGAGACCCAGTACTTC. Its protein product is CASSQTQLVRINQETQYF. Looking up the rest from reference TRBV14 and TRBJ2-5 gives the full variable domain: EAGVTQFPSHSVIEKGQTVTLRCDPISGHDNLYWYRRVMGKEIKFLLHFVKESKQDESGMPNNRFLAERTGGTYSTLKVQPAELEDSGVYFCASSQTQLVRINQETQYFGPGTRLLVL.

The chain employs TRBV6-2 or TRBV6-3 and TRBJ1-2; tentatively, D is TRBD1 (5 bases). The CDR3 contains 14 residues. Germline V gives CDR1 MNHEY, CDR2 SVGEGT. V lost 2 bases and J lost 7, with 14 bases in between. CDR3 nucleotides: TGTGCCAGCAGTTACACGGACATCCCTTCTGGCTACACCTTC. It is translated as CASSYTDIPSGYTF.

The chain joins TRBV7-8 to TRBJ2-1, with D possibly TRBD1 on 5 matching bases. CDR3 length: 14 residues. Per the germline V gene, CDR1 is SGHVS and CDR2 is FQNEAQ. The V gene lost 3 bases and the J gene lost 6 bases, with 12 bases spanning the gap. The CDR3 is CASSFRAGINEQFF. CDR3 DNA: TGTGCCAGCAGCTTCAGGGCAGGGATCAATGAGCAGTTCTTC.

The chain combines TRBV9 with TRBJ1-4, with a tentative D call TRBD1 (6 bases). CDR1 and CDR2 (germline): SGDLS, YYNGEE. The V and J ends lost 3 bases and 6 bases respectively, with 15 bases between them. The CDR3 is made up of 15 amino acids. The CDR3 DNA is TGTGCCAGCAGCGAGAGGGACAATTTATATGAAAAACTGTTTTTT. This translates into CASSERDNLYEKLFF.

Here the CDR3 reads CAWSNPRGQNQPQHF. The CDR3, as DNA: TGTGCCTGGAGTAACCCCAGGGGGCAGAATCAGCCCCAGCATTTT. The V gene is TRBV30, the J gene TRBJ1-5; TRBD1 matches at 8 bases. Germline V gene lookup returns CDR1 GTSNPN and CDR2 SVGIG (reference sequence). CDR3 length: 15 residues. With V trimmed by 2 bases and J by 4 bases, 7 bases remained unmatched.

This chain connects TRBV28 to TRBJ1-1, with D possibly TRBD1 on 6 matching bases. CDR3 length equals 16 residues. Trimming stripped 6 bases from V and 2 bases from J, with 19 bases between. CDR1 and CDR2 (germline): MDHEN, SYDVKM. CDR3 region: CASSLFYRVINTEAFF. Here the CDR3 DNA reads TGTGCCAGCAGCCTATTCTACAGGGTGATAAACACTGAAGCTTTCTTT.

The chain has TRBV5-1 and TRBJ1-6, with 8 nucleotides matching TRBD1. The CDR3 sequence is 15 residues long. The trim removed 0 bases at V and 7 bases at J, leaving 3 bases unmatched. CDR1 and CDR2 (germline): SGHRS, YFSETQ. This CDR3 reads CASSLGGTGNSPLHF. The CDR3 coding sequence is TGCGCCAGCAGCTTGGGTGGGACAGGCAATTCACCCCTCCACTTT.

The chain uses TRBV28 and TRBJ1-2; D possibly corresponds to TRBD1 (5 bases). Germline V CDR1 and CDR2: MDHEN, SYDVKM. CDR3 size: 12 residues. Trimming took off 11 bases at V and 8 bases at J, with 18 bases between the two ends. CDR3 nucleotides: TGTGCCGGGGGTCGCCCGGACGGGGGCTACACCTTC. Translating it yields CAGGRPDGGYTF.

Of note for this clone: One end of the junction does not line up with germline, which may come from a read error. This chain links TRBV6-6 with TRBJ2-1; D is unclear. The CDR3 has 10 amino acids. The germline V gene encodes CDR1 MNHNY and CDR2 SVGAGI (reference sequence). The CDR3 is CASSYTEQFF. CDR3 bases: TGTGCCAGCAGTTACACTGAGCAGTTCTTC.

V usage is TRBV27 and J usage is TRBJ1-5; D gene ambiguous. Per the germline V gene, CDR1 is MNHEY and CDR2 is SMNVEV (reference sequence). This CDR3 is 15 amino acids long. Between the trimmed V and J ends, which lost 3 bases and 2 bases, there was a span of 11 bases. The CDR3 sequence is CASSFLSGGNQPQHF. CDR3 nucleotide sequence: TGTGCCAGCAGTTTCCTTTCTGGAGGCAATCAGCCCCAGCATTTT.

Points on this clone: The conserved closing phenylalanine or tryptophan is absent in this CDR3, likely reflecting a read error. It is unclear where the CDR3 begins or ends on the DNA, so no DNA is shown, and the CDR3 is as TCRdb lists it. V usage is TRBV24-1 and J usage is TRBJ2-7; the DNA was not used to check the table's D call, TRBD1. Looked up from germline, CDR1 is KGHDR and CDR2 is SFDVKD. The CDR3 is 11 residues long, counting both termini. The chain's CDR3 is CAPKVNRQAFG.

The V call is TRBV19, the J call TRBJ2-6; D not resolved. V was pared by 6 bases and J by 2 bases, with 5 bases between. The germline V gene has CDR1 LNHDA and CDR2 SQIVND (reference sequence). The CDR3 consists of 13 residues. CDR3 loop: CASRLAGANVLTF. In DNA, the CDR3 is TGTGCCAGTAGGTTGGCTGGGGCCAACGTCCTGACTTTC.

The V call is TRBV20-1, the J call TRBJ2-1; 7 nucleotides align to TRBD1. This CDR3 region has 11 residues. V lost 7 bases, J lost 8 bases, and 5 bases stayed unmatched. The germline V gene has CDR1 DFQATT and CDR2 SNEGSKA (reference sequence). CDR3 in amino acids: CSGDRVDEQFF. For the CDR3, the DNA is TGCAGTGGTGACAGGGTCGATGAGCAGTTCTTC.

The chain recombines TRBV9 with TRBJ1-4, with D unresolved. The CDR3 length is 13 residues. Germline-derived CDR1 and CDR2 are SGDLS and YYNGEE. Between the trimmed V and J ends, which lost 3 bases and 3 bases, there was a span of 6 bases. In nucleotides, the CDR3 is TGTGCCAGCAGCGCCCCACCTAATGAAAAACTGTTTTTT. Its translation is CASSAPPNEKLFF.